The rows below give T cell receptor beta chains drawn from one sample of a study of cytotoxic CD8 clonotypes in ibrutinib-treated CLL. Some clones are missing from TCRdb's copy, which holds only in-frame ones; the method was immunoSEQ multiplex PCR. The top ten hold about 4.5% of the sample, which has about 160,000 clones, roughly 80% seen once. The material sequenced was PBMCs, taken after 24 months of ibrutinib treatment. All receptors come from a human donor with chronic lymphocytic leukemia. CDR3s include the opening cysteine and the closing phenylalanine or tryptophan. Fields, in order: V gene, clone size, D gene, J gene, CDR3 DNA, CDR3 protein. D genes are given only for firm matches. Size is stated for part of the rows, as once, few or many counts, or as a class when the clone is expanded.

TRBV4-1	-	-	TRBJ2-4	TGCGCCAGCAGCCCCGATGGCGGGGCCAAAAACATTCAGTACTTC	CASSPDGGAKNIQYF
TRBV5-8	-	-	TRBJ1-6	TGTGCCAGCAGCCGACCATTTGAGGGTCTACATAATTCACCCCTCCACTTT	CASSRPFEGLHNSPLHF
TRBV15	-	TRBD1	TRBJ1-4	TGTGCCACCCCACAGTCGGCCAGGGGGCATGAAAAACTGTTTTTT	CATPQSARGHEKLFF
TRBV30	-	-	TRBJ2-1	TGTGCCTGGAGGCGGGCCACGTACAATGAGCAGTTCTTC	CAWRRATYNEQFF
TRBV2	-	TRBD2	TRBJ2-7	TGTGCCAGCAGTGGGCCCACTAGCGGCTACGAGCAGTACTTC	CASSGPTSGYEQYF
TRBV9	-	-	TRBJ2-1	TGTGCCAGCAGCGTAGCCCCGGGGGCGTTAGGAGAGCAGTTCTTC	CASSVAPGALGEQFF
TRBV6-6	-	-	TRBJ1-1	TGTGCCAGCAGTTACAACAGAAACACTGAAGCTTTCTTT	CASSYNRNTEAFF
TRBV11-2	-	-	TRBJ2-7	TGTGCCAGCAGCTTAGGGGCGGGTCAGGCCTACGAGCAGTACTTC	CASSLGAGQAYEQYF
TRBV7-3	-	-	TRBJ1-1	TGTGCCAGCAGCCGGGACCGAGAGAACACTGAAGCTTTCTTT	CASSRDRENTEAFF
TRBV4-3	once	-	TRBJ2-4	TGCGCCAGCAGCCAAGATCTGGGCGGGATAGCCAAAAACATTCAGTACTTC	CASSQDLGGIAKNIQYF
TRBV6-1	-	TRBD1	TRBJ2-3	TGTGCCAGCAGTGAACGGACAGGAACAGATACGCAGTATTTT	CASSERTGTDTQYF
TRBV9	-	TRBD2	TRBJ2-3	TGTGCCAGCAGCGCCGGGAGGGGTAGGGGCACAGATACGCAGTATTTT	CASSAGRGRGTDTQYF
TRBV9	-	TRBD1	TRBJ1-1	TGTGCCAGCAGCGTAGAGGGACAGGGTGTCACTGAAGCTTTCTTT	CASSVEGQGVTEAFF